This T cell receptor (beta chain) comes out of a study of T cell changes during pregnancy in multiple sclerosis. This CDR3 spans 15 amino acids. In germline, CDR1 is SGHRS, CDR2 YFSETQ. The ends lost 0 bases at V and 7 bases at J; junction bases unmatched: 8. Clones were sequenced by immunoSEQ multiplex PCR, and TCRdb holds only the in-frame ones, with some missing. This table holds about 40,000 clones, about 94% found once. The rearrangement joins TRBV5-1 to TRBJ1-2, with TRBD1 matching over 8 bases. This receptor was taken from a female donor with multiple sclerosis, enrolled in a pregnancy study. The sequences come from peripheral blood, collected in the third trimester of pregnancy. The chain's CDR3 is CASSLEGQGAGGYTF. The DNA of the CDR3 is TGCGCCAGCAGCTTGGAGGGGCAGGGGGCAGGTGGCTACACCTTC. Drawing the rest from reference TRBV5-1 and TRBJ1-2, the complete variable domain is KAGVTQTPRYLIKTRGQQVTLSCSPISGHRSVSWYQQTPGQGLQFLFEYFSETQRNKGNFPGRFSGRQFSNSRSEMNVSTLELGDSALYLCASSLEGQGAGGYTFGSGTRLTVV.